Listed here is a single TCR beta chain. Antigen specificity is unknown. Germline and junction disagree at one end, which may indicate a read error. Each individual donor underwent a draw of approximately 10 milliliters of peripheral blood. The sample originates from a study of blood T cells in healthy people across ages. It was with a sample-barcoded 5' primer and a J-beta primer mix that a second PCR of about 6 to 12 cycles was run. The yield of each sample was at least 2.5 million CDR3-containing paired-end reads. TCRdb analysed the 5' RACE reads with MiXCR anew, one entry per CDR3 protein. The sample lists 1.2 million to 1.5 million distinct CDR3 sequences, 42% occurring once. The study, taken as a whole, reports: Bulk PBMC profiling left naive and antigen-experienced comparisons inconclusive. Getting older went along with TCR beta diversity per million T cells dropping roughly linearly.

The CDR3 sequence is 13 residues long. CDR1 is SQVTM and CDR2 is ANQGSEA in the germline V gene. This receptor was obtained from a young woman in good health. The rearrangement links TRBV29-1 to TRBJ2-3, with D perhaps given as TRBD1 or TRBD2 (6 bases each). The sequencing sample was made of blood. The DNA of the CDR3 is TGCAGTCTCGGAGGGGGGAGCACAGATAAGCAGTATTTT. Translating it yields CSLGGGSTDKQYF.